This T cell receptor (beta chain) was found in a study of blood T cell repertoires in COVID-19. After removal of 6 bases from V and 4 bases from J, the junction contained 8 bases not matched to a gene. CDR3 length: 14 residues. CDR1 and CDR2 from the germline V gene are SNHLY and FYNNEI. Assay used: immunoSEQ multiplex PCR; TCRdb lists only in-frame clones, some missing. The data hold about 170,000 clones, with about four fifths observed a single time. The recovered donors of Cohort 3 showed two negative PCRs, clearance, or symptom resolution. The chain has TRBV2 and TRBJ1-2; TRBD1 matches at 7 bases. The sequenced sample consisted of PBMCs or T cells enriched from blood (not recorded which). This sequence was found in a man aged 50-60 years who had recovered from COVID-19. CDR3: CASRVTGAGYGYTF. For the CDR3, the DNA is TGTGCCAGCAGGGTTACAGGGGCAGGCTATGGCTACACCTTC.